What follows are 7 T cell receptor beta chains derived from one specimen sequenced in a study of cytomegalovirus exposure and HLA in healthy donors. With 60 Vbeta and 13 Jbeta primers, the PCR was carried out. Repertoires were generated with immunoSEQ multiplex PCR, while TCRdb's copy carries only in-frame clones and drops some. Of roughly 82,000 clones listed, approximately 70% are singletons. Sequencing was carried out using PBMCs. The receptor set was obtained from a middle-aged woman in good health and CMV-seropositive.

The chain links TRBV5-1 to TRBJ1-1, with D perhaps TRBD1 (6 bases). Germline lookup yields CDR1 SGHRS and CDR2 YFSETQ. There are 15 residues in the CDR3. The ends were cut back, 4 bases at V and 1 base at J, with 14 bases in the middle. The CDR3 reads CASSLTGDKNTEAFF. The CDR3 nucleotides read TGCGCCAGCAGCCTTACCGGGGACAAGAACACTGAAGCTTTCTTT.

This clone was seen a few times. The CDR3 here is CASRLAGANNEQFF. CDR3 DNA sequence: TGTGCCAGCCGACTAGCGGGAGCTAACAATGAGCAGTTCTTC. The chain carries TRBV5-4 and TRBJ2-1; the match to TRBD2 covers 12 bases. CDR1 is SGHNT, CDR2 YYREEE, per germline (reference sequence). Unmatched junction bases numbered 4, after V lost 7 bases and J lost 5 bases. This CDR3 has 14 residues.

This clone was seen a handful of times. CDR3 sequence reads: CASSFFQGDGYTF. CDR3 coding DNA: TGTGCCAGCAGCTTCTTCCAGGGGGATGGCTACACCTTC. V usage is TRBV28 and J usage is TRBJ1-2; 7 bases match TRBD1. V lost 6 bases and J lost 6; bases outside the gene matches: 7. The CDR3 is 13 residues long. Germline assignment: CDR1 MDHEN and CDR2 SYDVKM.

V usage is TRBV30 and J usage is TRBJ2-7; TRBD2 matches 11 bases. Trimming took 4 bases from V and 6 from J; bases not matched to a gene: 2. In germline, CDR1 is GTSNPN, CDR2 SVGIG (reference sequence). CDR3 size: 12 residues. The CDR3 nucleotides read TGTGCCTGGACTAGCGGGGGGCTCGAGCAGTACTTC. This encodes CAWTSGGLEQYF.

The genes are TRBV11-3 and TRBJ2-3, with TRBD1 as a possible D gene (6 bases). CDR1 and CDR2 from the germline V gene are SGHNT and YENEEA. The germline V and J ends were trimmed by 1 base and 1 base, with 12 bases remaining between them. This CDR3 is built from 16 residues. Here the CDR3 reads CASSLASRGGTDTQYF. The CDR3, as DNA: TGTGCCAGCAGCTTAGCCTCCAGGGGAGGCACAGATACGCAGTATTTT.

The chain employs TRBV6-6 and TRBJ2-7; D is possibly TRBD2 (5 bases). V was cut by 2 bases and J by 7 bases, with 12 bases left in between. CDR3 size: 13 residues. Germline CDR1 reads MNHNY; CDR2 reads SVGAGI (reference sequence). The CDR3 is CASSYRESREQYF. DNA for the CDR3: TGTGCCAGCAGTTACAGGGAGAGTAGGGAGCAGTACTTC.

This clone appeared a few times. The V gene is TRBV4-3, the J gene TRBJ2-3; 10 nucleotides match TRBD2. The trim removed 0 bases at V and 2 bases at J, leaving 5 bases unmatched. This CDR3 comprises 17 residues. The germline V gene has CDR1 LGHNA and CDR2 YSLEER. The CDR3 DNA follows: TGCGCCAGCAGCCAAGATGAGGGACTAGCGACCACAGATACGCAGTATTTT. Translated, it gives CASSQDEGLATTDTQYF.